This TCR beta chain was sequenced for a study of shared clonotypes between healthy human individuals. The table lists this clone with many counts. This sample includes further DNA sequences coding for the same CDR3. Input per replicate PCR of unsorted PBMC was roughly 300 ng DNA, corresponding to around 30,000 T cell genomes. As handled by the study authors: In the immunoSEQ data, sequences were junction-only and lacked quality scores, so filtering differed. The assay was immunoSEQ multiplex PCR, and TCRdb's table has in-frame clones only and misses some. Clone size and the V and J calls come from that table; the DNA yielded D and trimming. Of around 500,000 clones listed, approximately 80% were seen once; the top ten hold over 10%. Germline values: CDR1 SGHTA, CDR2 FQGTGA. V was pared by 5 bases and J by 6 bases, with 7 bases between. The CDR3 loop spans 12 amino acids.

The clonotype originates from a middle-aged woman in good health. Some clones in this sample may be carry-over from other donors' samples. The V and J genes are TRBV7-3 and TRBJ2-2; D is unresolved. The sample consisted of PBMCs. The CDR3 spells CASSPSSGELFF. The CDR3 region has the DNA TGTGCCAGCAGCCCGAGTTCCGGGGAGCTGTTTTTT.